This is a list of T cell receptor beta chains from one sample in a study of blood T cell repertoires in COVID-19. Clones were read by immunoSEQ multiplex PCR, and TCRdb kept only the in-frame ones, dropping some. The sample lists about 46,000 clones, about 86% occurring once. The specimen was PBMCs or T cells enriched from blood (not recorded which). The receptors stem from a woman aged 45 to 65 who had recovered from COVID-19. Each CDR3 is given with its conserved first and last residue. A D gene is named only where the DNA matches it firmly.

cdr3_length: 14
v_call: TRBV18
j_call: TRBJ2-2
d_call: -
cdr3_aa: CASSPLDSTGELFF
cdr3_nt: TGTGCCAGCTCACCATTAGACAGTACCGGGGAGCTGTTTTTT

cdr3_length: 14
v_call: TRBV28
j_call: TRBJ1-1
d_call: -
cdr3_aa: CASTHDGAGSEAFF
cdr3_nt: TGTGCCAGCACCCACGACGGGGCGGGGAGTGAAGCTTTCTTT

cdr3_length: 12
v_call: TRBV28
j_call: TRBJ1-2
d_call: -
cdr3_aa: CASSPRQYGYTF
cdr3_nt: TGTGCCAGCAGTCCCCGACAGTATGGCTACACCTTC

cdr3_length: 17
v_call: TRBV4-1
j_call: TRBJ2-4
d_call: -
cdr3_aa: CASRRIQGSHAKNIQYF
cdr3_nt: TGCGCCAGCAGACGTATACAGGGTTCGCATGCCAAAAACATTCAGTACTTC

cdr3_length: 16
v_call: TRBV19
j_call: TRBJ2-3
d_call: TRBD2
cdr3_aa: CASSRRLAGVTDTQYF
cdr3_nt: TGTGCCAGTAGTCGTCGACTAGCGGGAGTCACAGATACGCAGTATTTT

cdr3_length: 14
v_call: TRBV7-2
j_call: TRBJ2-7
d_call: TRBD1
cdr3_aa: CASSPGQGFYEQYF
cdr3_nt: TGTGCCAGCAGCCCGGGACAGGGGTTCTACGAGCAGTACTTC

cdr3_length: 14
v_call: TRBV11-2
j_call: TRBJ1-2
d_call: TRBD1
cdr3_aa: CASSVQTGGYGYTF
cdr3_nt: TGTGCCAGCAGCGTTCAGACAGGGGGATATGGCTACACCTTC

cdr3_length: 18
v_call: TRBV19
j_call: TRBJ1-2
d_call: TRBD1
cdr3_aa: CASSIATGTGGFSHGYTF
cdr3_nt: TGTGCCAGTAGTATAGCTACCGGGACAGGGGGCTTTTCTCATGGCTACACCTTC

cdr3_length: 18
v_call: TRBV7-2
j_call: TRBJ1-2
d_call: -
cdr3_aa: CASSPTASTGLLGYGYTF
cdr3_nt: TGTGCCAGCAGCCCCACAGCCTCGACAGGCTTGTTGGGGTATGGCTACACCTTC

cdr3_length: 15
v_call: TRBV7-2
j_call: TRBJ1-1
d_call: TRBD1
cdr3_aa: CASSLATGGDREAFF
cdr3_nt: TGTGCCAGCAGCTTAGCCACAGGGGGCGACCGTGAAGCTTTCTTT

cdr3_length: 15
v_call: TRBV7-2
j_call: TRBJ2-5
d_call: TRBD2
cdr3_aa: CASSLGTSGKETQYF
cdr3_nt: TGTGCCAGCAGTTTAGGGACTAGCGGAAAAGAGACCCAGTACTTC